Presented here are 11 T cell receptor beta chains from one specimen sequenced in a study of blood T cell repertoires in COVID-19 (dated by TCRdb to 2018 to 2020). The method behind the library was the immunoSEQ multiplex PCR assay. Held by TCRdb, this immuneACCESS table contains in-frame sequences only and omits some clones. Under half of the omission traces to an unresolved V gene where checked; the cause of the rest is unknown. The sample profile shows tens of thousands of clones; 83% of them were found once. Roughly a sixth of the sample lies in the top ten. Sequencing was carried out using peripheral blood. These receptors all stem from a man between 35 and 55 years old with acute or convalescent COVID-19.

This clone was found once. The CDR3, as DNA: TGTGCCAGCAGTTTTAGTAGGACAGGGGAAGCTTTCTTT. Amino acid sequence: CASSFSRTGEAFF. This chain uses TRBV12-3 or TRBV12-4 with TRBJ1-1; 8 bases match TRBD1. The CDR3 runs to 13 residues. V gave up 3 bases and J gave up 8 bases; unmatched junction bases: 5.

The chain recombines TRBV5-1 with TRBJ2-1, with D perhaps TRBD1 (6 bases). The V and J ends lost 3 bases and 0 bases respectively, with 10 bases between them. The CDR3 covers 15 residues. Looked up from germline, CDR1 is SGHRS and CDR2 is YFSETQ. The CDR3 spells CASSSGTLSYNEQFF. As DNA, the CDR3 is TGCGCCAGCAGCTCGGGGACACTCTCCTACAATGAGCAGTTCTTC.

The count of this clone is one. V gene TRBV11-2 combines with J gene TRBJ2-7, with D maybe TRBD2 (5 bases). V dropped 5 bases and J dropped 1 base, with 15 bases sitting between them. Looked up from germline, CDR1 is SGHAT and CDR2 is FQNNGV. There are 15 residues in the CDR3. The CDR3, as DNA: TGTGCCAGCAGCCATATCCTCGGAGGATCCTACGAGCAGTACTTC. It specifies CASSHILGGSYEQYF.

CDR3 sequence (DNA): TGTGCCAGCAGAGCGGGGGGCAACTATGGCTACACCTTC. The encoded protein is CASRAGGNYGYTF. V gene TRBV6-5 combines with J gene TRBJ1-2; weak D call: TRBD1 (6 bases). Germline CDR1 and CDR2: MNHEY and SVGAGI. CDR3 length: 13 amino acids. Trimming removed 6 bases from V and 2 bases from J, with 10 bases in between.

This chain uses TRBV12-5 with TRBJ1-5; 9 bases map to TRBD1. The CDR3 covers 14 residues. CDR1 is LGHNT and CDR2 is FRNRAP in the germline V gene. Trimming cost V 5 bases and J 4 bases; bases outside gene matches: 3. The CDR3 DNA sequence: TGTGCTAGTGGTGTTGGACAGGGGAATCAGCCCCAGCATTTT. Its protein product is CASGVGQGNQPQHF.

The gene calls are TRBV19 and TRBJ1-6; weak D call: TRBD1 (6 bases). CDR1 is LNHDA and CDR2 is SQIVND in the germline V gene (reference sequence). This CDR3 has 14 amino acids. V was pared by 6 bases and J by 5 bases, with 11 bases between. DNA for the CDR3: TGTGCCAGTAGCAACAGGGATCATAATTCACCCCTCCACTTT. Encoded protein: CASSNRDHNSPLHF.

This chain links TRBV4-1 with TRBJ2-5; TRBD2 matches 8 bases. Germline CDR1 is MGHRA and CDR2 is YSYEKL. With V trimmed by 1 base and J by 2 bases, 6 bases remained unmatched. The CDR3 is 16 residues long. CDR3 DNA sequence: TGCGCCAGCAGCCAAGGACGGAGCGGGGGACAAGAGACCCAGTACTTC. Amino acids: CASSQGRSGGQETQYF.

The gene calls are TRBV9 and TRBJ1-3; TRBD1 matches 7 bases. The germline CDR1 and CDR2 sequences are SGDLS and YYNGEE. The CDR3 is made up of 16 amino acids. Unmatched junction bases numbered 8, after V lost 0 bases and J lost 5 bases. The CDR3 loop is CASSVGPWDSRNTIYF. For the CDR3, the DNA is TGTGCCAGCAGCGTAGGCCCCTGGGACAGTAGAAACACCATATATTTT.

The rearrangement uses TRBV3-1 (or the pseudogene TRBV3-2) and TRBJ2-6; D possibly corresponds to TRBD1 (5 bases). CDR1 LGHDT and CDR2 YNNKEL come from the germline V gene (reference sequence). V lost 0 bases and J 0 bases, leaving 18 bases between the germline ends. The CDR3 consists of 20 residues. CDR3 DNA: TGTGCCAGCAGCCAAGATCTAGGGGCAGGGAAAGTCTCTGGGGCCAACGTCCTGACTTTC. Protein sequence: CASSQDLGAGKVSGANVLTF.

V usage is TRBV5-1 and J usage is TRBJ1-2; D possibly corresponds to TRBD1 (5 bases). CDR3 size: 13 residues. V lost 2 bases and J 4 bases, leaving 9 bases between the germline ends. Looked up from germline, CDR1 is SGHRS and CDR2 is YFSETQ. The chain's CDR3 is CASSLGESYGYTF. The CDR3 DNA follows: TGCGCCAGCAGCTTAGGGGAATCCTATGGCTACACCTTC.

The sample holds one count of this clone. This chain joins TRBV9 and TRBJ2-1, with D uncertain. V shed 3 bases and J shed 8 bases, with 9 bases lying between them. This CDR3 contains 12 residues. Germline V gene data show CDR1 as SGDLS and CDR2 as YYNGEE. CDR3 sequence reads: CASSASQHEQFF. The CDR3 DNA reads TGTGCCAGCAGCGCCTCACAGCATGAGCAGTTCTTC.